The 10 T cell receptor beta chains given below trace back to one sample, sequenced in a study of T-cell memory formation after mild COVID-19. TCRdb passed the 5' RACE reads through MiXCR, listing each CDR3 protein once. Of about 170,000 distinct CDR3 sequences in the sample, 10% to 15% were seen once. What was sequenced was PBMCs or a T cell subset sorted from them (not recorded which). Receptors originate from a young man who had mild COVID-19 (a few samples of this study predate the infection). Cell type and time point are not known.

The chain carries TRBV6-6 and TRBJ2-3, with a possible D match to TRBD1 (5 bases). V was trimmed by 6 bases and J by 3 bases, leaving 13 bases between them. The germline V gene has CDR1 MNHNY and CDR2 SVGAGI (reference sequence). This CDR3 region has 14 residues. CDR3 sequence: CASSPTELTDTQYF. The DNA of the CDR3 is TGTGCCAGCAGCCCGACAGAGCTAACAGATACGCAGTATTTT.

V and J are TRBV6-5 and TRBJ1-1; 8 nucleotides line up with TRBD1. This CDR3 region has 16 residues. Germline V CDR1 and CDR2: MNHEY, SVGAGI. Losses at the gene ends were 2 bases for V and 5 bases for J; bases not matched to a gene: 10. The CDR3 loop is CASSYLRTGRGTEAFF. The CDR3 coding sequence is TGTGCCAGCAGTTACCTCCGGACAGGGCGGGGAACTGAAGCTTTCTTT.

In its sample, this clonotype was seen a few times. This chain connects TRBV7-2 to TRBJ1-5, with 8 nucleotides matching TRBD1. CDR1 is SGHTA, CDR2 FQGNSA, per germline. With V trimmed by 1 base and J by 7 bases, 12 bases remained unmatched. This CDR3 comprises 17 residues. CDR3 DNA sequence: TGTGCCAGCAGCTTAGTTGGAGGCGGACAGGGAGGGCAGCCCCAGCATTTT. Its translation is CASSLVGGGQGGQPQHF. Supplemented by reference TRBV7-2 and TRBJ1-5, the full variable domain reads GAGVSQSPSNKVTEKGKDVELRCDPISGHTALYWYRQSLGQGLEFLIYFQGNSAPDKSGLPSDRFSAERTGGSVSTLTIQRTQQEDSAVYLCASSLVGGGQGGQPQHFGDGTRLSIL.

This chain uses TRBV3-1 with TRBJ1-1; D is perhaps TRBD1 (6 bases). The CDR3 covers 14 residues. Trimming took 8 bases from V and 4 from J, leaving 17 bases between them. Germline CDR1 is LGHDT and CDR2 is YNNKEL (reference sequence). The CDR3 DNA reads as TGTGCCAGCTCAGCCAGGGGATCGGGCACTGAAGCTTTCTTT. This codes for CASSARGSGTEAFF. The whole variable domain, filled in from reference TRBV3-1 and TRBJ1-1, reads DTAVSQTPKYLVTQMGNDKSIKCEQNLGHDTMYWYKQDSKKFLKIMFSYNNKELIINETVPNRFSPKSPDKAHLNLHINSLELGDSAVYFCASSARGSGTEAFFGQGTRLTVV.

This chain joins TRBV7-2 and TRBJ1-5; D is possibly TRBD1 (5 bases). With 3 bases removed from V and 3 bases from J, the gap between germline ends came to 9 bases. Germline CDR1 is SGHTA and CDR2 is FQGNSA. The CDR3 consists of 14 residues. CDR3 in amino acids: CASSLRGPNQPQHF. The CDR3 nucleotides read TGTGCCAGCAGCTTGCGGGGCCCCAATCAGCCCCAGCATTTT.

The J gene is TRBJ1-4, the V gene TRBV7-9; D is ambiguous. Germline CDR1 SEHNR, CDR2 FQNEAQ (reference sequence). V dropped 8 bases and J dropped 8 bases, with 9 bases sitting between them. This CDR3 comprises 11 residues. The CDR3 loop reads CASSRSEKLFF. The CDR3 region has the DNA TGTGCCAGCTCGAGATCCGAAAAACTGTTTTTT.

The sample holds a few counts of this clonotype. V and J are TRBV5-1 and TRBJ2-5, with 11 bases identical to TRBD1. CDR1 is SGHRS, CDR2 YFSETQ, per germline. The V and J ends lost 4 bases and 4 bases, in that order; junction bases with no gene match: 6. The CDR3 is 15 amino acids. The CDR3 DNA reads TGCGCCAGCAGCCCGACGGGGACAGGGGGAGAGACCCAGTACTTC. Encoded protein: CASSPTGTGGETQYF. The complete variable domain, with remaining parts taken from reference TRBV5-1 and TRBJ2-5, reads KAGVTQTPRYLIKTRGQQVTLSCSPISGHRSVSWYQQTPGQGLQFLFEYFSETQRNKGNFPGRFSGRQFSNSRSEMNVSTLELGDSALYLCASSPTGTGGETQYFGPGTRLLVL.

The chain joins TRBV5-1 to TRBJ2-3; 8 bases line up with TRBD1. The CDR3 totals 15 residues. Germline CDR1 reads SGHRS; CDR2 reads YFSETQ. With V trimmed by 0 bases and J by 2 bases, 2 bases remained unmatched. The DNA of the CDR3 is TGCGCCAGCAGCTTGGGACAGGGGCACACAGATACGCAGTATTTT. Protein: CASSLGQGHTDTQYF.

This chain uses TRBV28 with TRBJ1-2; no firm D call. CDR1 and CDR2 from the germline V gene are MDHEN and SYDVKM. This CDR3 has 13 residues. V lost 5 bases to trimming and J lost 8 bases, with 15 bases between them. The CDR3 bases are TGTGCCAGCAGTCGATCGGGAGTCCGGGGCTACACCTTC. This sequence encodes CASSRSGVRGYTF.

The J gene is TRBJ1-2, the V gene TRBV6-2 or TRBV6-3; 8 bases match TRBD1. Trimming at V came to 7 bases and at J to 10 bases, leaving 11 bases not matched to a gene. The CDR3 has 13 amino acids. The V gene's germline CDR1 is MNHEY and CDR2 SVGEGT. The CDR3 is CASTINSDRAYTF. Here the CDR3 DNA reads TGTGCCAGCACCATCAACTCGGACAGGGCCTACACCTTC.